This T cell receptor (beta chain) came from a study of Ad26.COV2.S vaccination and SARS-CoV-2 variants. CDR1 and CDR2 from the germline V gene are LGHNA and YSLEER. Trimming left V 1 base short and J 9 bases short, with 10 bases between. CDR3 length: 13 amino acids. Treatment indicated: approximately 18 received Ad26.COV2.S at low or high dose, single or two shots; 5 received placebo; per-sample allocation not given. Day 63 following the first vaccine or placebo injection was when the samples were taken. In the vaccine, an Ad26 vector expressed the SARS-CoV-2 spike of the Wuhan strain. Repertoires were generated with immunoSEQ multiplex PCR, while TCRdb's copy carries only in-frame clones and drops some. The sample records a few hundred thousand clones, 70% to 90% being singletons.

This sample comprised peripheral blood, obtained in a trial of Ad26.COV2.S vaccine versus placebo. The chain employs TRBV4-3 and TRBJ2-1, with a possible D match to TRBD2 (6 bases). This sequence was found in a person aged 18-65 years who received the Ad26.COV2.S COVID-19 vaccine or a placebo. CDR3 protein: CASSQANGGEQFF. DNA of the CDR3: TGCGCCAGCAGCCAAGCGAACGGGGGTGAGCAGTTCTTC.